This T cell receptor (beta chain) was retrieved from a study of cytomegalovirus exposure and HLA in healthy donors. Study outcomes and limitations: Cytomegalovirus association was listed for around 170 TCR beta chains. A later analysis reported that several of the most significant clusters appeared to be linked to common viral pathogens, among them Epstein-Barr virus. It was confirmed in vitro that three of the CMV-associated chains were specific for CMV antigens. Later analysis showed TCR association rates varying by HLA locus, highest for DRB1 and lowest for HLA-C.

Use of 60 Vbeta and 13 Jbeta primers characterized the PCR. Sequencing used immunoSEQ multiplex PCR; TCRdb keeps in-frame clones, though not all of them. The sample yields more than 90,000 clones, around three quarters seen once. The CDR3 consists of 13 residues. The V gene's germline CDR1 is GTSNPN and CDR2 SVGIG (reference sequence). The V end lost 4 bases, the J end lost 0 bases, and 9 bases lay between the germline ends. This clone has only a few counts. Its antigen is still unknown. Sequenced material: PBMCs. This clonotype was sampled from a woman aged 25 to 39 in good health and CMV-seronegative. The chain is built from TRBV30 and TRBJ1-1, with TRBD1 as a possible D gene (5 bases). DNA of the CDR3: TGTGCCTGGACGGGGGTTATGAACACTGAAGCTTTCTTT. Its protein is CAWTGVMNTEAFF. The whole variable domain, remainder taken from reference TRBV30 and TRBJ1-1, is SQTIHQWPATLVQPVGSPLSLECTVEGTSNPNLYWYRQAAGRGLQLLFYSVGIGQISSEVPQNLSASRPQDRQFILSSKKLLLSDSGFYLCAWTGVMNTEAFFGQGTRLTVV.